Listed below are T cell receptor beta chains from one sample, sequenced in a study of Graves' ophthalmopathy and Graves' hyperthyroidism. Using its own MiXCR run on the multiplex PCR reads, TCRdb lists one record per CDR3 protein. Of about 1.1 million distinct CDR3 sequences listed, about 40% are singletons. The sample was peripheral blood or thyroid tissue (not recorded which). The source is an adult man with Graves' hyperthyroidism. The CDR3 runs from the conserved cysteine through the conserved F or W. D genes are given only for firm matches. Only some rows state a clone size, as once, few, many or a class for expanded clones.

>TRBJ1-5|-|-|TRBV24-1
CATSAGGAQHF
TGTGCCACCAGTGCGGGGGGTGCCCAGCATTTT
>TRBJ2-7|-|-|TRBV4-1
CASSQDLGEVEQYF
TGCGCCAGCAGCCAAGATCTAGGGGAGGTCGAGCAGTACTTC
>TRBJ1-2|-|-|TRBV13
CASSPRTSHTF
TGTGCCAGCAGCCCACGGACTTCACACACCTTC
>TRBJ1-1|TRBD1|-|TRBV29-1
CSVAGKGDRAYTEAFF
TGCAGCGTTGCAGGGAAGGGTGACAGGGCGTACACTGAAGCTTTCTTT
>TRBJ1-6|-|many|TRBV10-1
CASWAGDNSPLHF
TGCGCCAGCTGGGCAGGGGACAATTCACCCCTCCACTTT
>TRBJ1-1|TRBD1|many|TRBV4-3
CASSLYQGERPFF
TGCGCCAGCAGCCTCTACCAGGGGGAGAGGCCTTTCTTT
>TRBJ2-7|-|-|TRBV14
CASSQFGFRDYEQYF
TGTGCCAGCAGCCAATTTGGCTTTAGGGACTACGAGCAGTACTTC
>TRBJ1-4|-|many|TRBV2
CASTGYGEKLFF
TGTGCCAGCACAGGGTACGGGGAAAAACTGTTTTTT
>TRBJ1-4|TRBD1|few|TRBV12-3/TRBV12-4
CASSRRTGENEKLFF
TGTGCCAGCAGTCGGAGGACAGGGGAAAATGAAAAACTGTTTTTT
>TRBJ1-1|TRBD1|few|TRBV12-3/TRBV12-4
CASSQDWDRLEAFF
TGTGCCAGCAGCCAAGATTGGGACAGGCTTGAAGCTTTCTTT
>TRBJ2-7|-|-|TRBV27
CASSFSLSLREQYF
TGTGCCAGCAGTTTCTCACTGTCCTTGCGAGAGCAGTACTTC
>TRBJ1-1|TRBD1|once|TRBV20-1
CSATRGTGFTFF
TGCAGTGCTACCCGGGGGACAGGGTTTACCTTCTTT
>TRBJ2-2|-|few|TRBV12-3/TRBV12-4
CASSLLRRGPGELFF
TGTGCCAGCAGTTTATTACGGCGCGGGCCCGGGGAGCTGTTTTTT
>TRBJ1-5|TRBD1|many|TRBV5-5
CASSLSQGGNQPQHF
TGTGCCAGCAGCTTATCACAGGGGGGCAATCAGCCCCAGCATTTT
>TRBJ2-6|TRBD1|once|TRBV7-9
CASSFKGATF
TGTGCCAGCAGCTTTAAGGGGGCGACTTTC
>TRBJ2-5|TRBD1|many|TRBV7-2
CASSRDRGMETQYF
TGTGCCAGCAGCCGGGACAGGGGAATGGAGACCCAGTACTTC
>TRBJ2-2|-|many|TRBV14
CASSQDEGATGELFF
TGTGCCAGCAGCCAAGATGAAGGGGCCACCGGGGAGCTGTTTTTT
>TRBJ2-7|TRBD2|-|TRBV5-1
CASSTSGPGYEQYF
TGCGCCAGCAGCACTAGCGGCCCAGGTTACGAGCAGTACTTC
>TRBJ1-1|TRBD1|few|TRBV6-2/TRBV6-3
CASSYSLRGTGNTEAFF
TGTGCCAGCAGTTACTCTCTTCGGGGGACAGGGAACACTGAAGCTTTCTTT
>TRBJ1-2|TRBD1|-|TRBV2
CASSEGGTVDYGYTF
TGTGCCAGCAGTGAAGGGGGGACAGTCGACTATGGCTACACCTTC
>TRBJ1-1|-|many|TRBV11-2
CASSLTGRMNTEAFF
TGTGCCAGCAGCTTGACGGGACGGATGAACACTGAAGCTTTCTTT
>TRBJ2-5|-|-|TRBV29-1
CSVAPGATQETQYF
TGCAGCGTCGCCCCCGGGGCGACACAAGAGACCCAGTACTTC
>TRBJ1-5|-|few|TRBV28
CASSFVEPQHF
TGTGCCAGCAGTTTTGTGGAGCCCCAGCATTTT
>TRBJ2-5|-|many|TRBV7-9
CASSLRQAQETQYF
TGTGCCAGCAGCTTACGGCAGGCTCAAGAGACCCAGTACTTC
>TRBJ2-5|TRBD2|many|TRBV5-4
CASTTGTGGETQYF
TGTGCCAGCACCACCGGAACGGGGGGGGAGACCCAGTACTTC
>TRBJ2-7|-|many|TRBV9
CASSVAPHEEQYF
TGTGCCAGCAGCGTAGCGCCCCACGAGGAGCAGTACTTC
>TRBJ1-2|-|few|TRBV28
CASSLSELGGYTF
TGTGCCAGCAGTTTATCTGAACTCGGAGGCTACACCTTC
>TRBJ1-6|TRBD1|-|TRBV19
CASPGGGEKANYNSPLHF
TGTGCCAGTCCAGGGGGCGGAGAGAAAGCTAACTATAATTCACCCCTCCACTTT
>TRBJ2-2|-|few|TRBV4-3
CASSQGGGWTGELFF
TGCGCCAGCAGCCAAGGCGGAGGTTGGACCGGGGAGCTGTTTTTT
>TRBJ2-7|-|many|TRBV29-1
CSVTPGTNSYEQYF
TGCAGCGTTACCCCCGGGACAAACTCCTACGAGCAGTACTTC
>TRBJ1-5|-|-|TRBV15
CATSRVAGAGNQPQHF
TGTGCCACCAGCAGAGTGGCAGGGGCGGGCAATCAGCCCCAGCATTTT
>TRBJ2-7|-|-|TRBV20-1
CSARGPNKVYEQYF
TGCAGTGCTAGGGGCCCGAATAAAGTGTACGAGCAGTACTTC
>TRBJ2-5|-|-|TRBV7-2
CASRLNRDQETQYF
TGTGCCAGCAGACTTAATCGGGACCAAGAGACCCAGTACTTC
>TRBJ2-6|TRBD1|-|TRBV15
CATSPAEAQGRDRSGANVLTF
TGTGCCACCAGCCCAGCGGAGGCACAGGGGCGCGATCGCTCTGGGGCCAACGTCCTGACTTTC
>TRBJ1-1|-|many|TRBV9
CASSEMGDTEAFF
TGTGCCAGCAGTGAAATGGGGGACACTGAAGCTTTCTTT
>TRBJ2-2|-|-|TRBV7-2
CASSPRAAGELFF
TGTGCCAGCAGCCCTCGGGCAGCCGGGGAGCTGTTTTTT
>TRBJ2-5|-|-|TRBV24-1
CAASSQTPGGTETQYF
TGTGCCGCCAGCAGCCAGACCCCAGGCGGAACAGAGACCCAGTACTTC
>TRBJ1-1|TRBD1|many|TRBV10-3
CAISDPTGRATEAFF
TGTGCCATCAGTGACCCGACAGGGCGGGCCACTGAAGCTTTCTTT
>TRBJ2-2|-|many|TRBV25-1
CASSVGSAAGELFF
TGTGCCAGCAGTGTCGGGTCCGCCGCCGGGGAGCTGTTTTTT
>TRBJ2-2|TRBD1|few|TRBV29-1
CSARTGAGELFF
TGCAGCGCCCGAACAGGGGCCGGGGAGCTGTTTTTT
>TRBJ1-5|-|-|TRBV10-1
CASSESGDGQPQHF
TGCGCCAGCAGTGAGTCAGGGGATGGTCAGCCCCAGCATTTT
>TRBJ2-2|-|few|TRBV19
CASSTSFGTGELFF
TGTGCCAGTAGTACCTCTTTCGGTACCGGGGAGCTGTTTTTT
>TRBJ1-6|-|-|TRBV7-9
CASSSWDRADLHF
TGTGCCAGCAGCTCGTGGGACCGGGCGGACCTCCACTTT
>TRBJ1-5|-|-|TRBV25-1
CASSEHGNTETQHF
TGTGCCAGCAGTGAGCACGGAAATACGGAGACCCAGCATTTT
>TRBJ1-5|-|many|TRBV20-1
CSAKPVGGYSNQPQHF
TGCAGTGCAAAACCAGTGGGAGGGTATAGCAATCAGCCCCAGCATTTT
>TRBJ1-1|TRBD1|many|TRBV7-9
CASSLGMTGTVNTEAFF
TGTGCCAGCAGCTTAGGGATGACCGGGACAGTGAACACTGAAGCTTTCTTT
>TRBJ2-5|TRBD1|many|TRBV7-6
CASSLTGTGAETQYF
TGTGCCAGCAGCTTAACCGGGACAGGGGCGGAGACCCAGTACTTC
>TRBJ2-7|-|-|TRBV25-1
CASSPISGGDAYEQYF
TGTGCCAGCAGTCCCATTAGTGGCGGGGACGCCTACGAGCAGTACTTC
>TRBJ2-7|-|-|TRBV7-8
CASSEESSDEQYF
TGTGCCAGCAGTGAGGAGTCGAGCGACGAGCAGTACTTC
>TRBJ1-6|TRBD1|many|TRBV5-1
CASSSTGGFDSPLHF
TGCGCCAGCAGCTCGACAGGGGGCTTCGATTCACCCCTCCACTTT
>TRBJ1-5|-|-|TRBV10-3
CASSFYGTDQPQHF
TGTGCCAGCAGTTTCTACGGTACGGATCAGCCCCAGCATTTT
>TRBJ1-6|-|-|TRBV7-9
CASSSPADNSPLHF
TGTGCCAGCAGCTCCCCAGCAGACAATTCACCCCTCCACTTT